This record covers a single T cell receptor beta chain. These data come from a study of patients and donors after allogeneic stem cell transplantation. The CDR3 spans 14 residues. V dropped 3 bases and J dropped 6 bases, with 15 bases sitting between them. From germline, CDR1 is SGHTA and CDR2 FQGNSA. One entry per CDR3 protein results from TCRdb running MiXCR on the RT-PCR reads. Of around 82,000 distinct CDR3 sequences listed, approximately 5.2% are singletons. What was sequenced was blood, either unsorted or a sorted T cell fraction (not recorded which). The chain uses TRBV7-2 and TRBJ2-7, with a weak D call TRBD2 (5 bases). The receptor comes from a human donor who was either an allogeneic HSCT recipient or a stem cell or donor lymphocyte infusion donor (not recorded which). It is not recorded whose cells these are; they may come from a transplant donor. The CDR3 coding sequence is TGTGCCAGCAGCTTGGCGGACTTGGCGGGCGAGCAGTACTTC. Translated: CASSLADLAGEQYF.